This passage covers 15 T cell receptor beta chains from one sample sequenced in a study of Ad26.COV2.S vaccination and SARS-CoV-2 variants. Treatment in this sample: around 19 received Ad26.COV2.S at low or high dose, single or two shots; five or six received placebo; per-sample allocation not given. Day 63 following the first vaccine or placebo injection was when the samples were taken. Clones were read by immunoSEQ multiplex PCR, and TCRdb kept only the in-frame ones, dropping some. Of over 300,000 clones listed, under 90% are singletons. The material sequenced was peripheral blood, taken in a trial of Ad26.COV2.S vaccine versus placebo. The receptor source for this set is a person between 18 and 60 years old who received the Ad26.COV2.S COVID-19 vaccine or a placebo.

The chain is built from TRBV2 and TRBJ2-5; D may correspond to TRBD1 or TRBD2 (6 bases each). Germline V gives CDR1 SNHLY, CDR2 FYNNEI. Deletions cut 6 bases from V and 5 bases from J, with 19 bases between. The CDR3 covers 15 residues. DNA for the CDR3: TGTGCCAGCAGATCCCAGGGGCTCGGAGGGGAGACCCAGTACTTC. It is translated as CASRSQGLGGETQYF. The full variable domain, completed using reference TRBV2 and TRBJ2-5, is EPEVTQTPSHQVTQMGQEVILRCVPISNHLYFYWYRQILGQKVEFLVSFYNNEISEKSEIFDDQFSVERPDGSNFTLKIRSTKLEDSAMYFCASRSQGLGGETQYFGPGTRLLVL.

This clone was picked up a small number of times. This chain links TRBV30 with TRBJ1-1; D unclear. The CDR3 is 15 amino acids. Trimming cost V 0 bases and J 0 bases, with 11 bases left between them. Germline V gives CDR1 GTSNPN, CDR2 SVGIG (reference sequence). The CDR3 DNA sequence: TGTGCCTGGAGTGTACGGGTGCGGATGAACACTGAAGCTTTCTTT. Its protein is CAWSVRVRMNTEAFF.

The chain couples TRBV11-3 to TRBJ2-3; 9 bases agree with TRBD2. Trimming removed 5 bases from V and 2 bases from J; junction bases left unmatched: 2. The CDR3 loop spans 14 amino acids. Germline CDR1 SGHNT, CDR2 YENEEA. CDR3 residues: CASSGTSNTDTQYF. CDR3 nucleotide sequence: TGTGCCAGCAGCGGGACTAGCAACACAGATACGCAGTATTTT.

This clone was seen a single time. The rearrangement joins TRBV13 to TRBJ2-7; no firm D call. Looked up from germline, CDR1 is PRHDT and CDR2 is FYEKMQ (reference sequence). The V gene lost 4 bases and the J gene lost 0 bases, with 7 bases spanning the gap. The CDR3 loop spans 13 amino acids. The CDR3 is CASSYRSSYEQYF. The DNA for the CDR3 is TGTGCCAGCAGCTATAGGAGCTCCTACGAGCAGTACTTC.

This clone was observed a few times. The chain couples TRBV11-3 to TRBJ2-5, with 10 bases aligning to TRBD1. V was clipped by 2 bases and J by 4 bases; unmatched bases: 10. The CDR3 spans 17 residues. Germline CDR1 SGHNT, CDR2 YENEEA. CDR3 residues: CASSLRSGTGVRETQYF. The CDR3 bases are TGTGCCAGCAGCTTAAGATCGGGGACAGGGGTCCGAGAGACCCAGTACTTC.

V is TRBV6-5 and J is TRBJ2-3; TRBD2 matches 8 bases. V was pared by 2 bases and J by 5 bases, with 3 bases of the junction left unmatched. The CDR3 totals 14 residues. CDR1 is MNHEY, CDR2 SVGAGI, per germline. The CDR3 DNA follows: TGTGCCAGCAGTTACAGCGGGGGAAGAGATACGCAGTATTTT. Translation gives CASSYSGGRDTQYF.

In its sample, this clone was seen once. V usage is TRBV6-5 and J usage is TRBJ2-7; 13 positions match TRBD2. V dropped 6 bases and J dropped 2; count of bases not matched to a gene: 4. The CDR3 length is 15 residues. CDR1 is MNHEY, CDR2 SVGAGI, per germline. DNA for the CDR3: TGTGCCAGCAGGCCCGGGACTAGCGGGACCTACGAGCAGTACTTC. Amino acid sequence: CASRPGTSGTYEQYF.

With regard to this clone: Other DNA sequences in this specimen translate into the identical CDR3. This rearrangement joins TRBV5-1 to TRBJ2-6; D unresolved. Deletions cut 0 bases from V and 1 base from J, with 5 bases between. This CDR3 spans 15 amino acids. Germline CDR1 and CDR2: SGHRS and YFSETQ. The DNA of the CDR3 is TGCGCCAGCAGCTTGGTGGGATCTGGGGCCAACGTCCTGACTTTC. Amino acids: CASSLVGSGANVLTF.

This clone was observed a single time. The J gene is TRBJ2-1, the V gene TRBV2; D is perhaps TRBD1 (5 bases). Trimming removed 5 bases from V and 0 bases from J, with 23 bases in between. Germline loops: CDR1 SNHLY, CDR2 FYNNEI. The CDR3 length is 19 residues. CDR3 sequence: CASSLVRSPTRGSYNEQFF. The CDR3 region has the DNA TGTGCCAGCAGTCTGGTCCGTTCGCCTACAAGGGGCTCCTACAATGAGCAGTTCTTC.

The chain recombines TRBV18 with TRBJ2-3; 11 nucleotides agree with TRBD2. This CDR3 contains 16 residues. With 2 bases clipped from V and 0 bases from J, the junction kept 1 base outside the gene matches. Germline CDR1 KGHSH, CDR2 LQKENI. CDR3 sequence reads: CASSPTSGRSTDTQYF. As DNA, the CDR3 is TGTGCCAGCTCACCAACTAGCGGGAGAAGCACAGATACGCAGTATTTT. Full variable domain (rest looked up from reference TRBV18 and TRBJ2-3): NAGVMQNPRHLVRRRGQEARLRCSPMKGHSHVYWYRQLPEEGLKFMVYLQKENIIDESGMPKERFSAEFPKEGPSILRIQQVVRGDSAAYFCASSPTSGRSTDTQYFGPGTRLTVL.

V usage is TRBV3-1 (or the pseudogene TRBV3-2) and J usage is TRBJ2-1; TRBD2 matches at 8 bases. V gave up 7 bases and J gave up 2 bases; unmatched junction bases: 7. Germline V gene data show CDR1 as LGHDT and CDR2 as YNNKEL (reference sequence). CDR3 length equals 15 residues. Here the CDR3 reads CASTGLGGAYNEQFF. CDR3 coding DNA: TGTGCCAGCACCGGTCTCGGGGGGGCCTACAATGAGCAGTTCTTC.

The CDR3: CASSMRWADTQYF. The CDR3 DNA reads TGTGCCAGCAGTATGCGGTGGGCAGATACGCAGTATTTT. This rearrangement joins TRBV6-5 to TRBJ2-3, with D hard to call. CDR1 and CDR2 from the germline V gene are MNHEY and SVGAGI. CDR3 length: 13 amino acids. V was pared by 5 bases and J by 4 bases, with 10 bases between.

This clone was counted a few times. The chain carries TRBV6-2 or TRBV6-3 and TRBJ2-7; either TRBD1 or TRBD2 may supply D (5 bases each). V was cut by 6 bases and J by 1 base, with 16 bases left in between. CDR1 is MNHEY and CDR2 is SVGEGT in the germline V gene. This CDR3 region has 15 residues. CDR3 protein: CASSRTRDGSYEQYF. The CDR3 DNA sequence: TGTGCCAGCAGCCGAACCCGGGACGGATCCTACGAGCAGTACTTC.

This clone was picked up a small number of times. The chain links TRBV7-6 to TRBJ2-2; unclear D gene. The V end lost 4 bases, the J end lost 6 bases, and 6 bases lay between the germline ends. The CDR3 sequence is 12 residues long. Germline values: CDR1 SGHVS, CDR2 FNYEAQ. In DNA, the CDR3 is TGTGCCAGCAGCTATGACGCCGGGGAGCTGTTTTTT. This sequence encodes CASSYDAGELFF.

V is TRBV18 and J is TRBJ1-1; D not resolved. The length of the CDR3 is 17 residues. Looked up from germline, CDR1 is KGHSH and CDR2 is LQKENI. Trimming removed 2 bases from V and 3 bases from J, with 19 bases in between. CDR3 sequence reads: CASSPTFPQRKDTEAFF. DNA for the CDR3: TGTGCCAGCTCACCAACCTTCCCCCAGAGAAAGGACACTGAAGCTTTCTTT.